The sequence of this T cell receptor (beta chain) was determined in a study of vaccination and CD4 T cells after COVID-19. As for the study in general: Recovered-phase convalescent patients showed SARS-CoV-2 positivity by nasal swab PCR; nine or ten were mild, one severe. A median of approximately 100 days (range 35 to 161) separated diagnosis from post-COVID sampling.

This clonotype was seen a handful of times. As yet, its antigen is unknown. Treatment indicated: approximately nine-day PBMC culture with coronavirus spike peptide pools or control peptides (ViraFEST assay). The Oncomine TCR Beta short-read assay was applied to DNA of cultured CD4+ T cells. Once CD4+ T cells had been cultured, genomic DNA was extracted from them. MiXCR was run by TCRdb on the PCR reads, yielding one entry per CDR3 protein. Of some 10,000 distinct CDR3 sequences listed, approximately 57% are singletons. Study conclusions and caveats: Detection of a median roughly 83% of reactive clones in convalescent patients was confined to the period after vaccination.

The sample was CD4+ T cells from blood, cultured in vitro. This TCR was recovered from a human donor who had recovered from COVID-19.

CDR3 residues: CASSLNSGRSYEQYF. The CDR3 coding sequence is TGTGCCAGCAGCCTCAATAGCGGGCGATCCTACGAGCAGTACTTC. V and J are TRBV6-4 and TRBJ2-7; 7 nucleotides agree with TRBD2. The CDR3 length is 15 residues. Germline loops: CDR1 MRHNA, CDR2 SNTAGT. The ends lost 6 bases at V and 1 base at J; junction bases unmatched: 9.